This T cell receptor (beta chain) was obtained from a study of technical replicates of blood from a handful of donors. Data came from immunoSEQ multiplex PCR; TCRdb stores just in-frame clones and leaves some out. The sample lists roughly 69,000 clones, 95% to 97% occurring once. Trimming at V came to 2 bases and at J to 5 bases, leaving 2 bases not matched to a gene. This CDR3 is built from 13 residues. Germline-derived CDR1 and CDR2 are SGHTA and FQGNSA. This TCR was recovered from a human donor in good health. Input material: T cells isolated from PBMCs. The V and J genes are TRBV7-2 and TRBJ1-1, with TRBD1 matching 7 bases. The CDR3 coding sequence is TGTGCCAGCAGCTTAACAGGGGAGACTGAAGCTTTCTTT. This translates into CASSLTGETEAFF. Looking up the rest from reference TRBV7-2 and TRBJ1-1 gives the full variable domain: GAGVSQSPSNKVTEKGKDVELRCDPISGHTALYWYRQSLGQGLEFLIYFQGNSAPDKSGLPSDRFSAERTGGSVSTLTIQRTQQEDSAVYLCASSLTGETEAFFGQGTRLTVV.